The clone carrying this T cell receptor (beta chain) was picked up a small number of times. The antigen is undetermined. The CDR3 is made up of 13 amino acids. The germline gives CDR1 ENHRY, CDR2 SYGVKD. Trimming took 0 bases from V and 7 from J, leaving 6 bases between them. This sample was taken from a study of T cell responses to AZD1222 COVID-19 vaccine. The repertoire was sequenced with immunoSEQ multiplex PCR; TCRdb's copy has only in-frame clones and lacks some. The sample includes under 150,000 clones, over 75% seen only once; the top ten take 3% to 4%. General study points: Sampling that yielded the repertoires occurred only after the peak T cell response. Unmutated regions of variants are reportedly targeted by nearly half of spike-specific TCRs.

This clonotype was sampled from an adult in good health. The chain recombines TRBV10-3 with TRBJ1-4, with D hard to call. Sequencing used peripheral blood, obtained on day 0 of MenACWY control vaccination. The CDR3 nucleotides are TGTGCCATCAGTGAGTCGGAGGGTGAAAAACTGTTTTTT. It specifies CAISESEGEKLFF.